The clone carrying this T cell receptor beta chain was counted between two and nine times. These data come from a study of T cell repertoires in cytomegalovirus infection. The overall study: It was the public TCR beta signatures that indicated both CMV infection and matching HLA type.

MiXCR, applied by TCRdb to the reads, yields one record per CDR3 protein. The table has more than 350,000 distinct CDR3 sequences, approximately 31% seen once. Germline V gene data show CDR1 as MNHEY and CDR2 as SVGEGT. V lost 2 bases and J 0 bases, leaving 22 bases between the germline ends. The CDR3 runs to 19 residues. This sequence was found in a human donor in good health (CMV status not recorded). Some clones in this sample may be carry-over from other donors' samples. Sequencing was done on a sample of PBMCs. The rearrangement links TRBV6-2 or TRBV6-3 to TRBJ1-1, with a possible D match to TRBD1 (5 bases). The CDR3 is CASSYHPGQVGGLNTEAFF. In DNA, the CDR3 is TGTGCCAGCAGTTACCACCCGGGGCAGGTCGGTGGCTTGAACACTGAAGCTTTCTTT.